This record looks at one TCR beta chain sequence and its context. Its antigen is as yet unknown. The time point denotes: blood 4 weeks post-SBRT, at nephrectomy. Described treatment: 15 Gy SBRT to primary tumor, nephrectomy 4 weeks later. Nephrectomy followed 15 Gy stereotactic body radiation by 4 weeks. Some clones are missing from TCRdb's copy, which holds only in-frame ones; the method was immunoSEQ multiplex PCR. The sample comprises around 81,000 clones, around four fifths of which are singletons, and under 10% rests with the top ten. CDR3 length: 15 amino acids. Germline CDR1 MNHEY, CDR2 SMNVEV (reference sequence). V gave up 6 bases and J gave up 4 bases, with 16 bases separating them. This entry belongs to a study of radiation and T cells in renal cell carcinoma. General study points: Pretreatment tumor biopsies were lacking, so baseline clonotypes are unknown.

The rearrangement links TRBV27 to TRBJ1-5; D is undetermined. The receptor's source is a man aged 50 or older with renal cell carcinoma. The sequences come from blood, collected from a patient whose treatment included radiotherapy and nephrectomy. CDR3 protein: CASRFSLDGNQPQHF. Here the CDR3 DNA reads TGTGCCAGCAGGTTTTCATTGGACGGGAATCAGCCCCAGCATTTT.